One and the same sample provided the 26 T cell receptor beta chains below, sequenced in a study of cytotoxic CD8 clonotypes in ibrutinib-treated CLL. Sequenced by immunoSEQ multiplex PCR; TCRdb stores in-frame clones only, minus some. The sample lists 130,000 or so clones; approximately 80% were seen once. The sample was PBMCs, taken after 12 months of ibrutinib treatment. Receptor source: a human donor with chronic lymphocytic leukemia.

This clone has more than one count but fewer than ten. The chain recombines TRBV7-7 with TRBJ1-3; tentative D call: TRBD1 (5 bases). Looked up from germline, CDR1 is SSHAT and CDR2 is FNYEAQ (reference sequence). Trimming removed 0 bases at V and 0 bases at J, with 18 bases between. The CDR3 covers 19 residues. CDR3 protein: CASSLALKRDGYSGNTIYF. DNA of the CDR3: TGTGCCAGCAGCTTAGCGCTAAAGAGGGACGGCTACTCTGGAAACACCATATATTTT.

The CDR3, as DNA: TGCGCCAGCAGTCAACAGGGGACTACCGGGGAGCTGTTTTTT. Translated, it gives CASSQQGTTGELFF. J is TRBJ2-2 and V is TRBV4-3; D perhaps matches TRBD1 (7 bases). CDR3 length: 14 residues. Trimming shortened V by 6 bases and J by 5 bases, and 13 bases separated the two germline ends. CDR1 and CDR2 (germline): LGHNA, YSLEER.

The J gene is TRBJ1-2, the V gene TRBV10-3; TRBD1 matches at 8 bases. The CDR3 sequence is 14 residues long. Per germline, CDR1 ENHRY and CDR2 SYGVKD. V dropped 6 bases and J dropped 7; count of bases not matched to a gene: 10. In nucleotides, the CDR3 is TGTGCCATCAGCTCAGGGGGCGCGGGAGGTGGCTACACCTTC. This codes for CAISSGGAGGGYTF.

The chain carries TRBV5-1 and TRBJ2-6; D remains ambiguous. This CDR3 is built from 16 residues. Germline V gene data show CDR1 as SGHRS and CDR2 as YFSETQ. Trimming stripped 4 bases from V and 0 bases from J, with 11 bases between. CDR3 nucleotide sequence: TGCGCCAGCAGCCTGGCACGGACCTCTGGGGCCAACGTCCTGACTTTC. Its translation: CASSLARTSGANVLTF.

The chain joins TRBV30 to TRBJ1-2, with D unresolved. V lost 2 bases to trimming and J lost 6 bases, with 13 bases between them. The CDR3 covers 13 residues. Germline CDR1 and CDR2: GTSNPN and SVGIG (reference sequence). CDR3 sequence reads: CAWSLSGFDGYTF. CDR3 coding DNA: TGTGCCTGGAGTCTCTCGGGCTTCGATGGCTACACCTTC.

In this sample, this clone turned up many times. V and J are TRBV7-8 and TRBJ1-1; no clear D gene. V was cut by 5 bases and J by 7 bases, with 11 bases left in between. Germline lookup yields CDR1 SGHVS and CDR2 FQNEAQ. This CDR3 is built from 12 residues. This chain's CDR3 is CASSPGSIEAFF. CDR3 coding DNA: TGTGCCAGCAGCCCAGGATCTATTGAAGCTTTCTTT.

The chain links TRBV6-5 to TRBJ2-1, with 7 bases aligning to TRBD2. V lost 5 bases, J lost 7 bases, and 8 bases stayed unmatched. This CDR3 is built from 14 residues. The germline V gene encodes CDR1 MNHEY and CDR2 SVGAGI. For the CDR3, the DNA is TGTGCCAGCAGTGTGGGCATAGCGGGTAATGAGCAGTTCTTC. It encodes CASSVGIAGNEQFF.

This chain uses TRBV6-1 with TRBJ1-6; 10 bases line up with TRBD1. CDR1 and CDR2 (germline): MNHNS, SASEGT. This CDR3 is built from 15 residues. V trimming: 3 bases; J trimming: 8 bases; junction bases outside the gene matches: 4. DNA of the CDR3: TGTGCCAGCAGTGATTATGGGACAGGGGATTCACCCCTCCACTTT. Its protein is CASSDYGTGDSPLHF.

The chain uses TRBV6-5 and TRBJ1-1; 8 nucleotides agree with TRBD1. V dropped 5 bases and J dropped 0; count of bases not matched to a gene: 5. Germline CDR1 and CDR2: MNHEY and SVGAGI. The CDR3 extends over 15 amino acids. CDR3 residues: CASSPQGALNTEAFF. The CDR3 DNA follows: TGTGCCAGCAGTCCCCAGGGGGCTTTGAACACTGAAGCTTTCTTT.

The J gene is TRBJ2-1, the V gene TRBV28, with 7 bases lining up with TRBD2. This CDR3 has 13 residues. Looked up from germline, CDR1 is MDHEN and CDR2 is SYDVKM. J gave up 8 bases and V 8 bases, and 9 bases lay outside the gene matches. CDR3 region: CASVLGGRDEQFF. CDR3 nucleotides: TGTGCCAGCGTTTTAGGCGGGAGAGATGAGCAGTTCTTC.

This clone was counted a single time. This chain connects TRBV29-1 to TRBJ2-7; TRBD2 agrees at 7 bases. Germline V gene lookup returns CDR1 SQVTM and CDR2 ANQGSEA. Germline trimming cut 6 bases from V and 3 bases from J; bases unmatched to any gene: 11. The CDR3 has 14 residues. CDR3 sequence (DNA): TGCAGCGTCCCGGGGGACTATCTGGGCTACGAGCAGTACTTC. This codes for CSVPGDYLGYEQYF.

The chain combines TRBV19 with TRBJ2-2; TRBD2 matches at 9 bases. J lost 5 bases, V lost 3 bases, and 4 bases had no gene match. The CDR3 is 15 residues long. CDR1 LNHDA and CDR2 SQIVND come from the germline V gene (reference sequence). CDR3 DNA: TGTGCCAGTAGTATTCTTAGCGGGGGAACCGGGGAGCTGTTTTTT. The encoded protein is CASSILSGGTGELFF.

J is TRBJ1-2 and V is TRBV6-5, with 7 bases lining up with TRBD1. Germline CDR1 is MNHEY and CDR2 is SVGAGI. V lost 2 bases and J lost 2; bases outside the gene matches: 2. The CDR3 extends over 14 amino acids. Here the CDR3 reads CASSYGTVNYGYTF. The CDR3, as DNA: TGTGCCAGCAGTTACGGGACAGTAAACTATGGCTACACCTTC.

The chain recombines TRBV5-8 with TRBJ1-4; the D gene is possibly TRBD1 (6 bases). The ends were cut back, 4 bases at V and 0 bases at J, with 13 bases in the middle. The CDR3 spans 16 residues. Germline lookup yields CDR1 SGHTS and CDR2 YDEGEE. The CDR3 DNA reads TGTGCCAGCAGCGAAGGACAGAGTGCAACTAATGAAAAACTGTTTTTT. Residues: CASSEGQSATNEKLFF. Based on the CDR3 plus reference TRBV5-8 and TRBJ1-4, the full variable domain is EAGVTQSPTHLIKTRGQQATLRCSPISGHTSVYWYQQALGLGLQFLLWYDEGEERNRGNFPPRFSGRQFPNYSSELNVNALELEDSALYLCASSEGQSATNEKLFFGSGTQLSVL.

J is TRBJ1-5 and V is TRBV7-6, with TRBD1 as a possible D gene (6 bases). The CDR3 has 16 amino acids. Germline lookup yields CDR1 SGHVS and CDR2 FNYEAQ. V was clipped by 1 base and J by 3 bases, with 13 bases between them. CDR3 in amino acids: CASSLGVGTYNQPQHF. In nucleotides, the CDR3 is TGTGCCAGCAGCTTAGGAGTGGGGACATACAATCAGCCCCAGCATTTT.

V gene TRBV9 combines with J gene TRBJ1-1; D is unresolved. Germline CDR1 reads SGDLS; CDR2 reads YYNGEE. The CDR3 runs to 12 residues. Trimming stripped 3 bases from V and 3 bases from J, with 6 bases between. The CDR3 nucleotides are TGTGCCAGCAGCGGGAGAGACACTGAAGCTTTCTTT. Translating it yields CASSGRDTEAFF.

This clone has just one count. The CDR3 here is CASSPRGGAVGEQFF. The CDR3 bases are TGCGCCAGCAGCCCCCGAGGGGGCGCAGTAGGTGAGCAGTTCTTC. The genes are TRBV5-1 and TRBJ2-1; 7 nucleotides line up with TRBD1. The CDR3 spans 15 residues. Germline V gene data show CDR1 as SGHRS and CDR2 as YFSETQ. V gave up 4 bases and J gave up 9 bases; unmatched junction bases: 13.

This chain links TRBV15 with TRBJ2-5; 10 nucleotides agree with TRBD2. The CDR3 consists of 17 residues. J gave up 5 bases and V 0 bases, and 9 bases lay outside the gene matches. Looked up from germline, CDR1 is LNHNV and CDR2 is YYDKDF (reference sequence). This chain's CDR3 is CATSRDRQSGGAETQYF. The CDR3 coding sequence is TGTGCCACCAGCAGAGATAGACAAAGCGGGGGGGCGGAGACCCAGTACTTC. Together with reference TRBV15 and TRBJ2-5, the CDR3 gives the full variable domain: DAMVIQNPRYQVTQFGKPVTLSCSQTLNHNVMYWYQQKSSQAPKLLFHYYDKDFNNEADTPDNFQSRRPNTSFCFLDIRSPGLGDTAMYLCATSRDRQSGGAETQYFGPGTRLLVL.

The chain recombines TRBV28 with TRBJ2-7; D possibly corresponds to TRBD2 (5 bases). The CDR3 length is 15 residues. Per germline, CDR1 MDHEN and CDR2 SYDVKM. Trimming cost V 2 bases and J 4 bases, with 15 bases left between them. The DNA for the CDR3 is TGTGCCAGCAGTTTAATTCGGGGTACATCGTACGAGCAGTACTTC. Residues: CASSLIRGTSYEQYF. Full variable domain (outside the CDR3, taken from reference TRBV28 and TRBJ2-7): DVKVTQSSRYLVKRTGEKVFLECVQDMDHENMFWYRQDPGLGLRLIYFSYDVKMKEKGDIPEGYSVSREKKERFSLILESASTNQTSMYLCASSLIRGTSYEQYFGPGTRLTVT.

The CDR3 DNA reads as TGCGCCAGCAGCCCCTGGGGGGAGCGGGGGTGGGGCACAGATACGCAGTATTTT. Amino acid sequence: CASSPWGERGWGTDTQYF. The chain links TRBV4-3 to TRBJ2-3; 8 nucleotides match TRBD2. CDR3 size: 18 residues. Germline CDR1 reads LGHNA; CDR2 reads YSLEER. Trimming cost V 4 bases and J 1 base; bases outside gene matches: 13.

This sequence joins TRBV14 and TRBJ2-6; possible D gene TRBD1, 6 bases. Germline assignment: CDR1 SGHDN and CDR2 FVKESK. V lost 4 bases to trimming and J lost 3 bases, with 16 bases between them. The CDR3 is 17 residues long. CDR3 region: CASSLQTQGYGANVLTF. The CDR3 region has the DNA TGTGCCAGCAGCCTCCAAACACAGGGTTATGGGGCCAACGTCCTGACTTTC.

The CDR3 region has the DNA TGTGCCAGCAGCCCTAGCTGGGGTCAGGAGACCCAGTACTTC. Residues: CASSPSWGQETQYF. The rearrangement uses TRBV5-6 and TRBJ2-5; the D gene is possibly TRBD2 (5 bases). Trimming removed 4 bases from V and 5 bases from J, with 15 bases in between. The CDR3 is 14 amino acids. Germline lookup yields CDR1 SGHDT and CDR2 YYEEEE.

This clone appeared a few times. This sequence joins TRBV4-1 and TRBJ2-2, with D unresolved. Trimming removed 0 bases at V and 1 base at J, with 12 bases between. CDR3 length: 17 amino acids. Germline-derived CDR1 and CDR2 are MGHRA and YSYEKL. CDR3 in amino acids: CASSQDMRLVNTGELFF. In DNA, the CDR3 is TGCGCCAGCAGCCAAGATATGAGGCTAGTGAACACCGGGGAGCTGTTTTTT.

The chain has TRBV5-8 and TRBJ1-5; D remains unclear. Trimming removed 1 base from V and 6 bases from J, with 14 bases in between. The CDR3 has 15 amino acids. CDR1 is SGHTS, CDR2 YDEGEE, per germline. The chain's CDR3 is CASSLSALLGQPQHF. In DNA form, the CDR3 reads TGTGCCAGCAGCTTGTCGGCCCTTCTTGGTCAGCCCCAGCATTTT.

The J gene is TRBJ2-3, the V gene TRBV6-6, with 7 bases lining up with TRBD2. The V and J ends lost 6 bases and 3 bases, in that order; junction bases with no gene match: 9. The CDR3 runs to 15 residues. Germline V gene sequence: CDR1 MNHNY, CDR2 SVGAGI (reference sequence). The CDR3 region is CASRPPAGRTDTQYF. The CDR3 coding sequence is TGTGCCAGCAGACCCCCAGCGGGGCGAACAGATACGCAGTATTTT.

This clone has only a few counts. J is TRBJ1-1 and V is TRBV18; D unclear. The length of the CDR3 is 12 residues. Trimming took off 1 base at V and 2 bases at J, with 2 bases between the two ends. From germline, CDR1 is KGHSH and CDR2 LQKENI. Here the CDR3 reads CASSPRNTEAFF. CDR3 DNA: TGTGCCAGCTCACCACGAAACACTGAAGCTTTCTTT.